This T cell receptor beta chain emerged from a study of blood T cell repertoires in COVID-19. Study in general: Acute and convalescent COVID-19 specimens originated in the United States, Italy and Spain.

After removal of 10 bases from V and 4 bases from J, the junction contained 4 bases not matched to a gene. Per the germline V gene, CDR1 is ENHRY and CDR2 is SYGVKD. The CDR3 sequence is 12 residues long. In the original analysis: Estimation of nucleated cell counts relied on the amplification of reference gene primers. Only in-frame clones appear in the TCRdb table, and some are missing; sequencing was by immunoSEQ multiplex PCR. Clone size and the V and J calls come from that table; the DNA yielded D and trimming. The data show approximately 45,000 clones, approximately 87% seen once. This TCR derives from a human donor in a cohort sampled during active COVID-19. The source material was peripheral blood. The chain joins TRBV10-3 to TRBJ1-2; TRBD1 aligns across 9 bases. CDR3 DNA sequence: TGTGCCACGAGGACAGGGGTCTATGGCTACACCTTC. Translation: CATRTGVYGYTF.